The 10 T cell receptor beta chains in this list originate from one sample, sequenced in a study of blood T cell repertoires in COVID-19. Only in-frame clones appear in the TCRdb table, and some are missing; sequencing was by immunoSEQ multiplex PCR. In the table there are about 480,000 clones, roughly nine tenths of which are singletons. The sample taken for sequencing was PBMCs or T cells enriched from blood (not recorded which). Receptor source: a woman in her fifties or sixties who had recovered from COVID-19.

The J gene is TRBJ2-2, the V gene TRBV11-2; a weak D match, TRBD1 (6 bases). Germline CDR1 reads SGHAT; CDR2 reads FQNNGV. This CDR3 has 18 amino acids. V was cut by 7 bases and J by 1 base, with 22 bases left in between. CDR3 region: CASTLGARGSRNTGELFF. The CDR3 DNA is TGTGCCAGCACCCTTGGTGCCAGGGGATCTCGGAACACCGGGGAGCTGTTTTTT.

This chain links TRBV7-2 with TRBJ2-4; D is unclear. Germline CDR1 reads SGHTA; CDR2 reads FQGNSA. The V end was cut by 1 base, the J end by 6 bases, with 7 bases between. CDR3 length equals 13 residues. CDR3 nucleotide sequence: TGTGCCAGCAGCTTAGAACAGCTAAACATTCAGTACTTC. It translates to CASSLEQLNIQYF.

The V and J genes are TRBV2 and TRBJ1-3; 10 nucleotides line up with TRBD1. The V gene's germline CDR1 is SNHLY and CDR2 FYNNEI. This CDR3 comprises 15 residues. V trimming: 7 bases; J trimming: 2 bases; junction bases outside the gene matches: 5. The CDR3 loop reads CASTGQGVAGNTIYF. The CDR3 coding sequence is TGTGCCAGCACAGGACAGGGGGTCGCTGGAAACACCATATATTTT.

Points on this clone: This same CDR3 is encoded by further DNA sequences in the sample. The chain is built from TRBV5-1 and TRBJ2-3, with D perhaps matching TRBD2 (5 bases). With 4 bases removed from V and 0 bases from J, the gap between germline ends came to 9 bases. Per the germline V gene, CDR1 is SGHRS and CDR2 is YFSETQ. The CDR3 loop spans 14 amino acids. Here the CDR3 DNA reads TGCGCCAGCAGCCCCGGGGAGAGCACAGATACGCAGTATTTT. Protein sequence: CASSPGESTDTQYF.

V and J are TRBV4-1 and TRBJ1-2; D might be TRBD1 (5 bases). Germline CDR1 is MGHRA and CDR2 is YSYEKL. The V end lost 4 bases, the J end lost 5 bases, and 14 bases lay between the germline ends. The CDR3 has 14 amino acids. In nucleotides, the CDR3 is TGCGCCAGCAGCCGCCAGGGAATGGAATATGGCTACACCTTC. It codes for CASSRQGMEYGYTF.

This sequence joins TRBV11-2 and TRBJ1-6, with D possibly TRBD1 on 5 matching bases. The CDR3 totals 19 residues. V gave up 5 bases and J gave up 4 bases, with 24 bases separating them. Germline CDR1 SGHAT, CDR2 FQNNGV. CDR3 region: CASSLSLHGAGGYNSPLHF. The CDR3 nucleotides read TGTGCCAGCAGCCTCTCGCTCCATGGCGCCGGGGGGTATAATTCACCCCTCCACTTT. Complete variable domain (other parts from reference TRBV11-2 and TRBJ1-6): EAGVAQSPRYKIIEKRQSVAFWCNPISGHATLYWYQQILGQGPKLLIQFQNNGVVDDSQLPKDRFSAERLKGVDSTLKIQPAKLEDSAVYLCASSLSLHGAGGYNSPLHFGNGTRLTVT.

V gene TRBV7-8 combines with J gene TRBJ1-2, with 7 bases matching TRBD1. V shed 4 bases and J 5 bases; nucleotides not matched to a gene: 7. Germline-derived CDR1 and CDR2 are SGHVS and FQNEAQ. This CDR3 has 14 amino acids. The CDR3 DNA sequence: TGTGCCAGCAGCTACAACCGGGACAGTTATGGCTACACCTTC. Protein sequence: CASSYNRDSYGYTF.

CDR3 in DNA: TGCGCCAGCAGCCAAGAGCCTCGGGGGTACCAAGAGACCCAGTACTTC. Encoded protein: CASSQEPRGYQETQYF. This chain connects TRBV4-1 to TRBJ2-5; D might be TRBD2 (6 bases). Germline V lookup: CDR1 MGHRA, CDR2 YSYEKL. V was cut by 0 bases and J by 0 bases, with 11 bases left in between. The CDR3 contains 16 residues.

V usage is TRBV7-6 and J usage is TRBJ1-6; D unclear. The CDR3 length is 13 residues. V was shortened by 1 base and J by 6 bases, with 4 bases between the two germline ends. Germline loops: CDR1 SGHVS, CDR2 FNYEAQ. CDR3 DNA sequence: TGTGCCAGCAGCTTAGACTCTAATTCACCCCTCCACTTT. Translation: CASSLDSNSPLHF.

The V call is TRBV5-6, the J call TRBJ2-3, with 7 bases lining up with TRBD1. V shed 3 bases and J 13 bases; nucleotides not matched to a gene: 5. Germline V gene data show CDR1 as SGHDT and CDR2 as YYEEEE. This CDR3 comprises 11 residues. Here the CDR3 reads CASSWGQTEYF. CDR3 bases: TGTGCCAGCAGCTGGGGACAGACGGAGTATTTT.